This TCR beta chain was identified in a study of T cell responses to AZD1222 COVID-19 vaccine (dated by TCRdb to the early 2020s). Regarding the study in general: A total of 233 trial participants underwent TCR sequencing, of whom around 210 had received two doses of AZD1222 and about 26 had received two doses of the MenACWY control vaccine. Trial participants were enrolled by age into 18-55, 56-69 and 70-plus year subgroups, with about 150, 28 and 57 TCR-sequenced participants respectively.

The full study reports these points: In the small 56-69-year group, the increase in depth fell short of significance, most likely because of low power. Because no day 14 peak-response samples were available, the repertoires could be characterized only after the peak T cell response. Conclusions about previously exposed vaccinees are limited because only six or seven AZD1222 recipients were SARS-CoV-2 seropositive at baseline. Participants were mostly white British and included more females than males, and it was suggested by the authors that clonal diversity may have been underestimated. After two AZD1222 doses, both the breadth and the depth of spike-specific TCRs were significantly higher than at day 0 and than in MenACWY recipients. Vaccine-associated CD4 TCRs spanned the whole spike protein, with dominant responses in regions 160-218 and 743-854. Epitopes outside the regions mutated in the B.1.351 and B.1.1.7 variants were reportedly recognized by nearly half of the unique spike-specific TCRs.

The CDR3 regions of human TCRbeta chains were subjected to immunosequencing. In the original analysis: TCRs in the repertoires were matched against a reference library of SARS-CoV-2-specific TCRs that had been generated with the MIRA antigen-specificity platform. Breadth was defined as the fraction of unique TCRs that were SARS-CoV-2-associated, and depth was defined as the fraction of total T cells that were SARS-CoV-2-associated. Each spike-specific TCR was assigned to its reactive spike region and to a CD4 or CD8 class using the MIRA data. Log10-transformed breadth and depth values were compared by one-way ANOVA with Sidak's multiple comparisons tests. The table comes from immuneACCESS by way of TCRdb, which keeps in-frame sequences with V and J called. Part of the clones is missing from these tables; in studies checked, under half for an unresolved V gene and the rest for unknown reasons. V, J and clone size derive from that table, while D and trimming were established from the DNA sequence. For this sample the table gives roughly 140,000 clones, of which more than 70% were detected only once. Of the sample, 3% to 4% falls within the top ten clones.

The sample's time point label, in plain terms: baseline before first vaccination. Read against the paper, the sample's treatment or condition label means: meningococcal conjugate vaccine given as trial control. The vaccinee samples were drawn from two UK trials, COV001 and COV002, one of which was a single-blind randomized controlled phase 2/3 trial testing AZD1222 (ChAdOx1 nCoV-19) in healthy adults. For TCRbeta chain sequencing, PBMC samples were collected from trial participants at day 0 and at day 28 after the second dose. CDR1 and CDR2, looked up from the germline V gene (reference sequence), are SGHNT and YYREEE. Counted from cysteine to phenylalanine, this CDR3 has 13 amino acids. Just the 39-base CDR3 DNA is kept, in frame starting at base 1. The junction shows trimming of 5 bases on V and 3 bases on J, plus 8 bases between the germline ends. Concerning this clone: Its antigen target is currently unknown. The record has no base qualities; no much larger clone is one base away.

The chain was built from TRBV5-4 and TRBJ1-4; confidence is insufficient to name the D gene. The clonotype was recovered from an adult in good health. Sequences were derived from peripheral blood, sampled on day 0 of MenACWY control vaccination. The sequence in DNA is TGTGCCAGCAGAGGTCCGTCTAATGAAAAACTGTTTTTT. Its amino acids are CASRGPSNEKLFF.